This TCR beta chain derives from a study of blood T cell repertoires in COVID-19. Study-wide background: There were acute and convalescent COVID-19 samples, and they came from the United States, Italy and Spain. PBMCs, B-cell-depleted T cells, or T cells were the source of the cDNA or gDNA that made up the material.

Looked up from germline, CDR1 is MNHNY and CDR2 is SVGAGI (reference sequence). Trimming cost V 0 bases and J 8 bases, with 16 bases left between them. This CDR3 comprises 15 residues. Study processing details: How many nucleated cells were present was estimated from reference gene primer amplification. Generated by immunoSEQ multiplex PCR, the TCRdb table keeps only in-frame clones and is missing some. V and J calls and clone size follow that table, whereas D and trimming were derived from the DNA. The sample holds approximately 250,000 clones, 65% to 90% seen once. The chain links TRBV6-6 to TRBJ1-2; possibly TRBD1 for D (5 bases). Sequencing used peripheral blood. The clonotype comes from a middle-aged woman who had recovered from COVID-19. Here the CDR3 reads CASSYSWGEDLGYTF. In DNA form, the CDR3 reads TGTGCCAGCAGTTACTCGTGGGGGGAGGATCTCGGCTACACCTTC.